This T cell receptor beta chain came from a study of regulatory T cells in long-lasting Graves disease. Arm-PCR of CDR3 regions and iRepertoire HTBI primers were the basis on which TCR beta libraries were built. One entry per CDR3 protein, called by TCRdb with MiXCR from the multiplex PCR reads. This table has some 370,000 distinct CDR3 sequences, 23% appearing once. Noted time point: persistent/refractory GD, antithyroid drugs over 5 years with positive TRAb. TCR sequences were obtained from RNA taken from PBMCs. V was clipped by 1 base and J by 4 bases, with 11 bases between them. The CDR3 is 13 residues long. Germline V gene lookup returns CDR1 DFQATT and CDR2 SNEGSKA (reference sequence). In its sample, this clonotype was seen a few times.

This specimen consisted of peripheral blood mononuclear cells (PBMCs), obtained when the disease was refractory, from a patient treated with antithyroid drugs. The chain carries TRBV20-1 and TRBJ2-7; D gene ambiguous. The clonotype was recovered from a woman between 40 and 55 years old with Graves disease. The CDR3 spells CSARVSASYEQYF. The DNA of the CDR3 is TGCAGTGCTAGAGTTTCGGCTAGTTACGAGCAGTACTTC.